One sample yielded the 7 T cell receptor beta chains listed below, sequenced in a study of blood T cell repertoires in COVID-19. Clones were read by immunoSEQ multiplex PCR, and TCRdb kept only the in-frame ones, dropping some. The table lists roughly 520,000 clones, approximately 87% of them singletons, with less than 2% in the top ten. The specimen was PBMCs or T cells enriched from blood (not recorded which). These receptor sequences come from a woman in her thirties or forties who had recovered from COVID-19.

The CDR3 bases are TGTGCCAGCAGCGTAGAGAGCGGGAGGGCCGATGAGCAGTTCTTC. Amino acids: CASSVESGRADEQFF. The gene calls are TRBV9 and TRBJ2-1, with TRBD2 identical over 10 bases. The CDR3 has 15 residues. The ends lost 0 bases at V and 8 bases at J; junction bases unmatched: 5. Germline assignment: CDR1 SGDLS and CDR2 YYNGEE.

The chain uses TRBV19 and TRBJ1-1; D remains ambiguous. The CDR3 is made up of 13 amino acids. Germline assignment: CDR1 LNHDA and CDR2 SQIVND (reference sequence). Trimming cost V 5 bases and J 2 bases, with 9 bases left between them. In nucleotides, the CDR3 is TGTGCCAGTAGTTGGGAGAAAAACACTGAAGCTTTCTTT. This translates into CASSWEKNTEAFF.

Only one count was recorded for this clone. The chain has TRBV6-5 and TRBJ2-1, with D possibly TRBD2 on 5 matching bases. V was cut by 4 bases and J by 5 bases, with 9 bases left in between. CDR1 and CDR2 (germline): MNHEY, SVGAGI. There are 13 residues in the CDR3. The CDR3 region is CASSSGLNNEQFF. The CDR3 DNA follows: TGTGCCAGCAGTTCAGGACTGAACAATGAGCAGTTCTTC.

The V gene is TRBV4-2, the J gene TRBJ1-1; TRBD1 might be the D (6 bases). CDR3 length: 16 amino acids. The germline CDR1 and CDR2 sequences are LGHNA and YNFKEQ. The V end was cut by 2 bases, the J end by 1 base, with 14 bases between. Here the CDR3 DNA reads TGTGCCAGCAGCCAATCAGGGGCCCACAGGAACACTGAAGCTTTCTTT. Amino acid sequence: CASSQSGAHRNTEAFF.

The chain links TRBV12-5 to TRBJ2-3, with D possibly being TRBD1 (5 bases). Between the trimmed V and J ends, which lost 3 bases and 5 bases, there was a span of 6 bases. CDR3 size: 12 residues. The germline V gene encodes CDR1 LGHNT and CDR2 FRNRAP. The CDR3 region is CASGFRGDTQYF. For the CDR3, the DNA is TGTGCTAGTGGTTTTAGGGGAGATACGCAGTATTTT.

The chain uses TRBV4-2 and TRBJ2-7; 7 bases map to TRBD1. CDR1 is LGHNA and CDR2 is YNFKEQ in the germline V gene. The V gene end was trimmed by 0 bases and the J gene end by 4 bases; junction bases not matched to a gene: 3. The CDR3 length is 14 residues. The DNA for the CDR3 is TGTGCCAGCAGCCAAGACCGGGACAGTTACGAGCAGTACTTC. Translation gives CASSQDRDSYEQYF.

Comment on this clone: Other DNA sequences within the sample encode an identical CDR3. This chain connects TRBV7-9 to TRBJ2-3, with 8 bases matching TRBD1. With V trimmed by 3 bases and J by 3 bases, 2 bases remained unmatched. Germline CDR1 SEHNR, CDR2 FQNEAQ (reference sequence). CDR3 length: 14 residues. The CDR3 loop is CASSFGQGTDTQYF. CDR3 DNA sequence: TGTGCCAGCAGCTTCGGACAGGGAACAGATACGCAGTATTTT.